A single sample gave rise to the 18 T cell receptor beta chains below, sequenced in a study of blood T cell repertoires in COVID-19. Profiled with immunoSEQ multiplex PCR; TCRdb holds only in-frame clones, not every one. The data contain about 220,000 clones, roughly 84% of them singletons. The sample consisted of peripheral blood. Receptors were obtained from a man aged 50-59 years with active or convalescent COVID-19.

The chain has TRBV29-1 and TRBJ2-2; D possibly corresponds to TRBD1 (6 bases). V dropped 1 base and J dropped 3 bases, with 15 bases sitting between them. The CDR3 covers 16 residues. The germline CDR1 and CDR2 sequences are SQVTM and ANQGSEA. As DNA, the CDR3 is TGCAGCGTTGAAGCGGACAGTCCCCTCGACACCGGGGAGCTGTTTTTT. This encodes CSVEADSPLDTGELFF.

The J gene is TRBJ1-2, the V gene TRBV27; 7 nucleotides agree with TRBD1. The CDR3 sequence is 18 residues long. Looked up from germline, CDR1 is MNHEY and CDR2 is SMNVEV (reference sequence). V lost 0 bases and J lost 3; bases outside the gene matches: 13. DNA for the CDR3: TGTGCCAGCAGTTTATCCCCGTGGGCAGGGGGGAGGTACTATGGCTACACCTTC. This gives the protein CASSLSPWAGGRYYGYTF.

This chain uses TRBV9 with TRBJ1-6, with D perhaps TRBD1 (5 bases). V was trimmed by 0 bases and J by 11 bases, leaving 21 bases between them. The germline V gene has CDR1 SGDLS and CDR2 YYNGEE. The CDR3 covers 17 residues. The DNA for the CDR3 is TGTGCCAGCAGCGTAGTACAAGGGGAAGGGGAACGTCCACCCCTCCACTTT. Protein sequence: CASSVVQGEGERPPLHF.

In DNA form, the CDR3 reads TGTGCCAGCAGTTTCTTCCAGGCTAACTATGGCTACACCTTC. Translated, it gives CASSFFQANYGYTF. V gene TRBV28 combines with J gene TRBJ1-2; no reliable D call. The CDR3 is 14 residues long. V lost 3 bases, J lost 0 bases, and 8 bases lay in between. CDR1 and CDR2 (germline): MDHEN, SYDVKM.

With regard to this clone: The same CDR3 can be traced to other DNA sequences in this sample. CDR3 in amino acids: CASSQGQGQETQYF. The DNA for the CDR3 is TGTGCCAGCAGCCAAGGACAGGGTCAAGAGACCCAGTACTTC. V and J are TRBV3-1 (or the pseudogene TRBV3-2) and TRBJ2-5, with TRBD1 matching 7 bases. The CDR3 is 14 amino acids. Trimming removed 1 base from V and 2 bases from J; junction bases left unmatched: 1. Germline V gene data show CDR1 as LGHDT and CDR2 as YNNKEL (reference sequence).

To note about this clone: The sample has other DNA sequences that encode this CDR3 too. The chain carries TRBV6-2 or TRBV6-3 and TRBJ1-2; TRBD1 agrees at 9 bases. With 5 bases clipped from V and 0 bases from J, the junction kept 1 base outside the gene matches. The germline V gene encodes CDR1 MNHEY and CDR2 SVGEGT. CDR3 length equals 14 residues. The CDR3 DNA is TGTGCCAGCAGTCGGACAGGGGCTAACTATGGCTACACCTTC. Translating gives CASSRTGANYGYTF.

In DNA, the CDR3 is TGTGCCACCGCAGGGTCAGCAGATACGCAGTATTTT. This translates into CATAGSADTQYF. The chain links TRBV15 to TRBJ2-3; weak D call: TRBD1 (5 bases). The germline V gene has CDR1 LNHNV and CDR2 YYDKDF (reference sequence). The germline V and J ends were trimmed by 8 bases and 4 bases, with 10 bases remaining between them. CDR3 size: 12 residues.

This clone was seen only a few times. The chain couples TRBV28 to TRBJ1-5; TRBD1 might be the D (6 bases). This CDR3 is 14 amino acids long. Germline assignment: CDR1 MDHEN and CDR2 SYDVKM. Trimming took 6 bases from V and 3 from J, leaving 12 bases between them. The CDR3 DNA reads TGTGCCAGCAGAGAAACAGGGACCAATCAGCCCCAGCATTTT. Encoded protein: CASRETGTNQPQHF.

The rearrangement links TRBV27 to TRBJ1-2, with 9 bases lining up with TRBD1. Trimming took 0 bases from V and 7 from J; bases not matched to a gene: 6. The germline V gene has CDR1 MNHEY and CDR2 SMNVEV (reference sequence). The CDR3 is 15 residues long. The CDR3 nucleotides are TGTGCCAGCAGTTTATCCCCACAGGGGGCTGGTGGCTACACCTTC. Its translation is CASSLSPQGAGGYTF.

The J gene is TRBJ1-1, the V gene TRBV20-1, with TRBD1 matching over 9 bases. The CDR3 is 13 amino acids. Looked up from germline, CDR1 is DFQATT and CDR2 is SNEGSKA (reference sequence). After removal of 3 bases from V and 11 bases from J, the junction contained 10 bases not matched to a gene. The DNA of the CDR3 is TGCAGTGCTAGTCAGGACAGGGGCCTTGGGGCTTTCTTT. As protein: CSASQDRGLGAFF.

This sequence joins TRBV20-1 and TRBJ2-1; 9 nucleotides align to TRBD2. Germline lookup yields CDR1 DFQATT and CDR2 SNEGSKA (reference sequence). V trimming: 3 bases; J trimming: 9 bases; junction bases outside the gene matches: 9. There are 14 residues in the CDR3. In nucleotides, the CDR3 is TGCAGTGCTAGTATAGCGGGAGTAAGGAGTGAGCAGTTCTTC. Translating it yields CSASIAGVRSEQFF.

The gene calls are TRBV2 and TRBJ2-3; 7 nucleotides agree with TRBD2. Germline V gene data show CDR1 as SNHLY and CDR2 as FYNNEI. V shed 10 bases and J 0 bases; nucleotides not matched to a gene: 10. The CDR3 is 15 amino acids. CDR3 DNA: TGTGCCACTAATCTAGCGGCAACTAGCACAGATACGCAGTATTTT. Translating gives CATNLAATSTDTQYF. The variable domain in full, with the rest retrieved from reference TRBV2 and TRBJ2-3, is EPEVTQTPSHQVTQMGQEVILRCVPISNHLYFYWYRQILGQKVEFLVSFYNNEISEKSEIFDDQFSVERPDGSNFTLKIRSTKLEDSAMYFCATNLAATSTDTQYFGPGTRLTVL.

This clone was detected only a few times. This sequence joins TRBV3-1 (or the pseudogene TRBV3-2) and TRBJ2-1, with a tentative D call TRBD2 (6 bases). The germline gives CDR1 LGHDT, CDR2 YNNKEL (reference sequence). This CDR3 is 16 amino acids long. The germline V and J ends were trimmed by 1 base and 3 bases, with 13 bases remaining between them. CDR3 loop: CASSQGMGRGYNEQFF. The CDR3 DNA reads as TGTGCCAGCAGCCAAGGGATGGGGCGGGGCTACAATGAGCAGTTCTTC.

CDR3 in amino acids: CATSRDPGGGETQYF. The CDR3 DNA sequence: TGTGCCACCAGCAGAGATCCCGGGGGAGGAGAGACCCAGTACTTC. The chain has TRBV15 and TRBJ2-5; D possibly corresponds to TRBD2 (6 bases). V lost 0 bases and J 4 bases, leaving 12 bases between the germline ends. The CDR3 consists of 15 residues. The germline V gene has CDR1 LNHNV and CDR2 YYDKDF (reference sequence).

This chain connects TRBV28 to TRBJ1-2; D perhaps matches TRBD1 (5 bases). Germline V CDR1 and CDR2: MDHEN, SYDVKM. CDR3 length equals 14 residues. Between the trimmed V and J ends, which lost 4 bases and 3 bases, there was a span of 12 bases. For the CDR3, the DNA is TGTGCCAGCAGTTCCCCCCAGGGTTACTATGGCTACACCTTC. Translation: CASSSPQGYYGYTF.

The chain employs TRBV5-1 and TRBJ2-5, with TRBD1 matching 8 bases. The CDR3 has 16 residues. Germline CDR1 is SGHRS and CDR2 is YFSETQ. The ends lost 5 bases at V and 1 base at J; junction bases unmatched: 10. This CDR3 reads CASSLQGAAFQETQYF. CDR3 in DNA: TGCGCCAGCAGTCTCCAGGGGGCTGCATTCCAAGAGACCCAGTACTTC.

CDR3 in amino acids: CASSEGQGYGANVLTF. In DNA, the CDR3 is TGTGCCAGCAGCGAGGGACAGGGGTACGGGGCCAACGTCCTGACTTTC. This chain uses TRBV11-2 with TRBJ2-6; 10 bases match TRBD1. Trimming removed 5 bases from V and 4 bases from J; junction bases left unmatched: 5. The CDR3 runs 16 residues. Germline loops: CDR1 SGHAT, CDR2 FQNNGV. The full variable domain, with the rest looked up from reference TRBV11-2 and TRBJ2-6, is EAGVAQSPRYKIIEKRQSVAFWCNPISGHATLYWYQQILGQGPKLLIQFQNNGVVDDSQLPKDRFSAERLKGVDSTLKIQPAKLEDSAVYLCASSEGQGYGANVLTFGAGSRLTVL.

Only a few counts were recorded for this clone. The chain is built from TRBV4-2 and TRBJ2-5; 8 bases map to TRBD1. The J segment lost 5 bases and the V segment lost 0 bases, leaving 11 bases of the junction unmatched. This CDR3 region has 17 residues. Looked up from germline, CDR1 is LGHNA and CDR2 is YNFKEQ. The CDR3 spells CASSQDGQGQGGETQYF. The DNA of the CDR3 is TGTGCCAGCAGCCAAGATGGACAGGGCCAAGGAGGGGAGACCCAGTACTTC.